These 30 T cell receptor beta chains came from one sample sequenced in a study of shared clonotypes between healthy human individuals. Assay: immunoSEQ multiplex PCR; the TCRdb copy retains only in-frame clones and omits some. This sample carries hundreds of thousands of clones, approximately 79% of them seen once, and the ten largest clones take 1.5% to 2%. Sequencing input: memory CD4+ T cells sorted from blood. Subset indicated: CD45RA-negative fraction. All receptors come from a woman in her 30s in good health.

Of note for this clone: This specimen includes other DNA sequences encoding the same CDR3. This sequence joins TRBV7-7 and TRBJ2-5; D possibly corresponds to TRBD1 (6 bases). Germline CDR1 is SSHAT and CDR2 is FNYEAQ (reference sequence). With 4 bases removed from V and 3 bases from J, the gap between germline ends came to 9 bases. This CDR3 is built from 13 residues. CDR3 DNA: TGTGCCAGCAGCTCGGACAGAGAAGAGACCCAGTACTTC. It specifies CASSSDREETQYF.

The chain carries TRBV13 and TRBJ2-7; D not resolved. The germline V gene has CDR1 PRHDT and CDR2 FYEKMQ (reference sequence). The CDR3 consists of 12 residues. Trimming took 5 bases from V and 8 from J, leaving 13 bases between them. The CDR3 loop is CASSPREAQQYF. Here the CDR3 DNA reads TGTGCCAGCAGCCCCCGTGAGGCTCAGCAGTACTTC.

In DNA form, the CDR3 reads TGTGCCAGCACCACGAGGAGCGCGCTTAGCAATCAGCCCCAGCATTTT. This gives the protein CASTTRSALSNQPQHF. The chain joins TRBV28 to TRBJ1-5; D unclear. Germline loops: CDR1 MDHEN, CDR2 SYDVKM. Trimming removed 7 bases from V and 0 bases from J, with 16 bases in between. CDR3 length: 16 amino acids.

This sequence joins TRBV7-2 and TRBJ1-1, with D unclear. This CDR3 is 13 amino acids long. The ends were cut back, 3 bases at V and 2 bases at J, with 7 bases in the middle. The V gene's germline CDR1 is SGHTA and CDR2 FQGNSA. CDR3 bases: TGTGCCAGCAGCTTTACGAGTAACACTGAAGCTTTCTTT. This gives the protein CASSFTSNTEAFF. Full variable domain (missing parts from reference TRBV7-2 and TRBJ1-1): GAGVSQSPSNKVTEKGKDVELRCDPISGHTALYWYRQSLGQGLEFLIYFQGNSAPDKSGLPSDRFSAERTGGSVSTLTIQRTQQEDSAVYLCASSFTSNTEAFFGQGTRLTVV.

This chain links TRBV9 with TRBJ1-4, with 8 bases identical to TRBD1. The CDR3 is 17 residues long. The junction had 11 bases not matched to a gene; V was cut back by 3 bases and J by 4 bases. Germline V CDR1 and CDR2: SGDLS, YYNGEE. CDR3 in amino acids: CASSATHQGAINEKLFF. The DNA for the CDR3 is TGTGCCAGCAGCGCTACACATCAGGGGGCAATTAATGAAAAACTGTTTTTT.

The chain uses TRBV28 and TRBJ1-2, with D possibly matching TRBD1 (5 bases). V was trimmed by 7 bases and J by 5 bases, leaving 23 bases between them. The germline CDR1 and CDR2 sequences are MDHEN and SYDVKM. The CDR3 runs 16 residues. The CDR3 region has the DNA TGTGCCAGCAATTCCCTTACGAGAGGGGCAGGATATGGCTACACCTTC. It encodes CASNSLTRGAGYGYTF.

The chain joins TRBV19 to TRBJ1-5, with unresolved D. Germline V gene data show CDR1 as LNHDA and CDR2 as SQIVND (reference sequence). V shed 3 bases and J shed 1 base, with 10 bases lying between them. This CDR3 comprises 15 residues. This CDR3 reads CASSIERPSNQPQHF. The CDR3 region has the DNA TGTGCCAGTAGTATCGAGAGACCCAGCAATCAGCCCCAGCATTTT.

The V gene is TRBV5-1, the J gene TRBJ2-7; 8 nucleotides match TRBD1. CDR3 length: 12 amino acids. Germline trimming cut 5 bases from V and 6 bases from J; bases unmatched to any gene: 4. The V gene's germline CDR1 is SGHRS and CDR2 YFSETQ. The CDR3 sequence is CASRRTGSEQYF. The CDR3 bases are TGCGCCAGCAGACGGACAGGGTCCGAGCAGTACTTC.

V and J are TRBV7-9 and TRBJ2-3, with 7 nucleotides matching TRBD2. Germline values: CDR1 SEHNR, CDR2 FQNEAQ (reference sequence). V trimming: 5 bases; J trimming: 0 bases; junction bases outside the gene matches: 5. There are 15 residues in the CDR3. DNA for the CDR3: TGTGCCAGCAGCCCCAGCGGGACTAGCACAGATACGCAGTATTTT. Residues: CASSPSGTSTDTQYF.

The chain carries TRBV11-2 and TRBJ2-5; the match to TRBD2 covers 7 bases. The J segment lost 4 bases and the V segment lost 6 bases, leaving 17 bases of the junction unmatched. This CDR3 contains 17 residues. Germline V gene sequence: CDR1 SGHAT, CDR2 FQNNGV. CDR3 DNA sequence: TGTGCCAGCAGGAAGAAGACGGAAGCGGGGAGGGTAGAGACCCAGTACTTC. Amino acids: CASRKKTEAGRVETQYF.

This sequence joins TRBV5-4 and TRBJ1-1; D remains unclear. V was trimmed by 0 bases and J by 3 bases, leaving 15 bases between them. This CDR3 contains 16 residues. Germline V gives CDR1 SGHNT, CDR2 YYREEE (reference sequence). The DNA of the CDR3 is TGTGCCAGCAGCTTGGCCCTTGCCAACCGTCACACTGAAGCTTTCTTT. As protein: CASSLALANRHTEAFF.

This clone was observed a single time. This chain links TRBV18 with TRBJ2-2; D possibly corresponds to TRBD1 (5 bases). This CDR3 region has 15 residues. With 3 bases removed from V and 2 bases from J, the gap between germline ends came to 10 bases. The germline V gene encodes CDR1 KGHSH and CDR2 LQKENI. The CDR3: CASSPARANTGELFF. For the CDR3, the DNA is TGTGCCAGCTCACCGGCCAGGGCCAACACCGGGGAGCTGTTTTTT.

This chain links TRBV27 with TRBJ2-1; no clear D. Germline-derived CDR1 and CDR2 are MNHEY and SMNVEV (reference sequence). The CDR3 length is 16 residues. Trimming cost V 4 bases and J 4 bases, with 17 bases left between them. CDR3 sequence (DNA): TGTGCCAGCAGTTCCCCCCTCCAGCAAGCATACAATGAGCAGTTCTTC. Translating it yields CASSSPLQQAYNEQFF.

The CDR3 here is CASSFSGAASYNEQFF. The CDR3 bases are TGTGCCAGCAGTTTTTCCGGGGCTGCTTCCTACAATGAGCAGTTCTTC. This sequence joins TRBV28 and TRBJ2-1, with D perhaps TRBD1 or TRBD2 (5 bases each). Germline CDR1 reads MDHEN; CDR2 reads SYDVKM. The CDR3 contains 16 residues. V was cut by 3 bases and J by 1 base, with 13 bases left in between.

In nucleotides, the CDR3 is TGTGCCAGCAGTTTATACGCTAGCGGGAGTTACGAGCAGTACTTC. Its protein product is CASSLYASGSYEQYF. V usage is TRBV28 and J usage is TRBJ2-7; TRBD2 agrees at 10 bases. V trimming: 1 base; J trimming: 4 bases; junction bases outside the gene matches: 4. The CDR3 spans 15 residues. Germline-derived CDR1 and CDR2 are MDHEN and SYDVKM. Full variable domain (rest looked up from reference TRBV28 and TRBJ2-7): DVKVTQSSRYLVKRTGEKVFLECVQDMDHENMFWYRQDPGLGLRLIYFSYDVKMKEKGDIPEGYSVSREKKERFSLILESASTNQTSMYLCASSLYASGSYEQYFGPGTRLTVT.

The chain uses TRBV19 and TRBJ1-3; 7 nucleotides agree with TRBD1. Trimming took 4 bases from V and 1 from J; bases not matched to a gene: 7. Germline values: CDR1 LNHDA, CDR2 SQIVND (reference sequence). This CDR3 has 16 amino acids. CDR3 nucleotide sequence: TGTGCCAGTAGTACGGGACAGCCCTTTTCTGGAAACACCATATATTTT. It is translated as CASSTGQPFSGNTIYF. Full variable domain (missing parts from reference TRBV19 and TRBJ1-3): DGGITQSPKYLFRKEGQNVTLSCEQNLNHDAMYWYRQDPGQGLRLIYYSQIVNDFQKGDIAEGYSVSREKKESFPLTVTSAQKNPTAFYLCASSTGQPFSGNTIYFGEGSWLTVV.

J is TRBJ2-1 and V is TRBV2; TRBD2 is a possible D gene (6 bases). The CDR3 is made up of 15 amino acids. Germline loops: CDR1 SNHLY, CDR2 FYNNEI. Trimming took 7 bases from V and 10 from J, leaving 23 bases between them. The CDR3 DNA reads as TGTGCCAGCAAAATAGGGGCGGAGGGGTTAGGGGAGCAGTTCTTC. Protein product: CASKIGAEGLGEQFF.

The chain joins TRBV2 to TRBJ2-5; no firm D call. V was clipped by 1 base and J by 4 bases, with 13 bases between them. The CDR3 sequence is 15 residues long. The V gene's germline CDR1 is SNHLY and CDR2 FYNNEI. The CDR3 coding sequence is TGTGCCAGCAGTGAAGTAGCTGGGTCGGGAGAGACCCAGTACTTC. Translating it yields CASSEVAGSGETQYF.

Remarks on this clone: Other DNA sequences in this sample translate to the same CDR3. CDR3 protein: CASSLYDRDQETQYF. The CDR3 nucleotides read TGCGCCAGCAGTCTTTATGACAGGGACCAAGAGACCCAGTACTTC. V is TRBV5-1 and J is TRBJ2-5, with 7 nucleotides matching TRBD1. The CDR3 is made up of 15 amino acids. Germline V gene sequence: CDR1 SGHRS, CDR2 YFSETQ. The J segment lost 0 bases and the V segment lost 5 bases, leaving 7 bases of the junction unmatched.

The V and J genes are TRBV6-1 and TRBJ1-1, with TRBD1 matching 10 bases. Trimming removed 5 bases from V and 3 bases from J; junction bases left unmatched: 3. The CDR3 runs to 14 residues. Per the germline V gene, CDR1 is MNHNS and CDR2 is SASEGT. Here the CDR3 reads CASSSTGGHTEAFF. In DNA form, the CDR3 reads TGTGCCAGCAGTTCGACAGGGGGCCACACTGAAGCTTTCTTT.

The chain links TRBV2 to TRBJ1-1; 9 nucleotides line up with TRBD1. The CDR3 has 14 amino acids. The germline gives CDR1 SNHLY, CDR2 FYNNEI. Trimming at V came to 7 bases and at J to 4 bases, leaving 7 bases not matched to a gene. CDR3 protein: CASMRGTGTTEAFF. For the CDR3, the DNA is TGTGCCAGCATGAGGGGGACAGGGACCACTGAAGCTTTCTTT.

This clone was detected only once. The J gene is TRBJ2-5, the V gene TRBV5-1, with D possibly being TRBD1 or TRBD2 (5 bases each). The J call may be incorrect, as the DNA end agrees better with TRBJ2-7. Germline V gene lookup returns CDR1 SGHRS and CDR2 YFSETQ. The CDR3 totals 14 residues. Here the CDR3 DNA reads TGCGCCAGCAGCTTAGGGACGGAGACCTACGAGCAGTACTTC. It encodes CASSLGTETYEQYF.

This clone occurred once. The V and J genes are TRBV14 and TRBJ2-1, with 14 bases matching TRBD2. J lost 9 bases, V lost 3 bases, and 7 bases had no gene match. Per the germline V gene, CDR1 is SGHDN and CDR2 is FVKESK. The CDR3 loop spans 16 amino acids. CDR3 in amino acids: CASSQTSGRARGEQFF. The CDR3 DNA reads TGTGCCAGCAGCCAGACTAGCGGGAGGGCCCGGGGTGAGCAGTTCTTC.

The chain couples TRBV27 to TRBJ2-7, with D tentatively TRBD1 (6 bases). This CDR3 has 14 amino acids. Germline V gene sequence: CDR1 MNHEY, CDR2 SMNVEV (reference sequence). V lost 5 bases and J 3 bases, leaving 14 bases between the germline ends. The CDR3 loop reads CASSKQGQSYEQYF. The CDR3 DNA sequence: TGTGCCAGCAGTAAACAGGGACAAAGCTACGAGCAGTACTTC.

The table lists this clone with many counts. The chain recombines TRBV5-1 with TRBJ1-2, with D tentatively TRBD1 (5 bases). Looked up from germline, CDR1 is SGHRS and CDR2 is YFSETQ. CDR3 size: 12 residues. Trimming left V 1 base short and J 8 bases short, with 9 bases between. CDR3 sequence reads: CASSLSRGGYTF. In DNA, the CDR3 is TGCGCCAGCAGCTTGAGTAGGGGAGGCTACACCTTC. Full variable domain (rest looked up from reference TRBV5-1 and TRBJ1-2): KAGVTQTPRYLIKTRGQQVTLSCSPISGHRSVSWYQQTPGQGLQFLFEYFSETQRNKGNFPGRFSGRQFSNSRSEMNVSTLELGDSALYLCASSLSRGGYTFGSGTRLTVV.

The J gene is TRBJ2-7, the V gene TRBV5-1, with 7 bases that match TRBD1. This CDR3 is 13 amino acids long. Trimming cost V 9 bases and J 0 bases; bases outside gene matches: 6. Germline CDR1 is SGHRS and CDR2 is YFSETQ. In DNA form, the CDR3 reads TGCGCCAACGACAGGGCAGCCTCCTACGAGCAGTACTTC. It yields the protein CANDRAASYEQYF.

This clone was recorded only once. The CDR3 protein is CASTKGGYTF. In DNA form, the CDR3 reads TGTGCCAGCACCAAAGGAGGCTACACCTTC. The J gene is TRBJ1-2, the V gene TRBV2; D remains unclear. Germline CDR1 is SNHLY and CDR2 is FYNNEI. V was clipped by 7 bases and J by 8 bases, with 8 bases between them. The CDR3 consists of 10 residues.

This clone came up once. The CDR3 is CASSALAGVRSEQYF. The DNA of the CDR3 is TGTGCCAGCTCAGCTTTAGCGGGAGTACGCAGCGAGCAGTACTTC. The J gene is TRBJ2-7, the V gene TRBV18; 9 bases are shared with TRBD2. V lost 5 bases, J lost 6 bases, and 11 bases stayed unmatched. The CDR3 has 15 amino acids. Germline V gene lookup returns CDR1 KGHSH and CDR2 LQKENI.

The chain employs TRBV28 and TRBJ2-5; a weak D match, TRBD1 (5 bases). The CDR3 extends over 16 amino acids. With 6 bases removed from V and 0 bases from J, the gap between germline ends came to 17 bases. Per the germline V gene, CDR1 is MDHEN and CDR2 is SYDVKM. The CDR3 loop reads CASRPDTGKNQETQYF. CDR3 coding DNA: TGTGCCAGCAGGCCGGACACGGGCAAAAACCAAGAGACCCAGTACTTC.

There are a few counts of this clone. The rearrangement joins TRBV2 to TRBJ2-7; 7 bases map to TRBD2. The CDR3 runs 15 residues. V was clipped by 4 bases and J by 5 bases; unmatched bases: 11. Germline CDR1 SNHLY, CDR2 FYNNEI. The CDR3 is CASSAFAGVLHEQYF. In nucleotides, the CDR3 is TGTGCCAGCAGTGCATTTGCGGGAGTTTTACACGAGCAGTACTTC.